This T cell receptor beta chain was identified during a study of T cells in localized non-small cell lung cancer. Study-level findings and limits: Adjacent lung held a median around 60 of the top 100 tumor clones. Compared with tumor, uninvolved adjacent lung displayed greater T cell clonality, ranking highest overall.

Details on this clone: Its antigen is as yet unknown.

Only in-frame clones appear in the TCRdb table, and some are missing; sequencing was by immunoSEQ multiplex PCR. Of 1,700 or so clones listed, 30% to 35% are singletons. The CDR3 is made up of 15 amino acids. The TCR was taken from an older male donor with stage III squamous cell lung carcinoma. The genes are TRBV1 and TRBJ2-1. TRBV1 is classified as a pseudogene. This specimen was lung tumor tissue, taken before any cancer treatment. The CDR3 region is CASSQDRNPNNEQFF. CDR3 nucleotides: TGCGCCAGCAGCCAAGATCGTAACCCGAACAATGAGCAGTTCTTC.